These T cell receptor beta chains were read from a single sample in a study of CD8 T cells in ankylosing spondylitis. TCRdb re-called the 5' RACE reads with MiXCR, one entry per CDR3 protein. The data hold fewer than 550,000 distinct CDR3 sequences, with roughly 5% observed a single time. Sequencing was done on a sample of blood, either unsorted or a sorted T cell fraction (not recorded which). All receptors come from a male donor with ankylosing spondylitis. The CDR3 runs from the conserved cysteine through the conserved F or W. Each record gives: clone size, J gene, D gene, V gene, CDR3 protein, CDR3 DNA. D genes are given only for firm matches. Some rows mark clone size as missing; the rest say once, few, many or name a class of expanded clone.

abundance: many; j_gene: TRBJ2-1; d_gene: -; v_gene: TRBV5-1; CDR3aa: CASGPWTSLTNEQFF; CDR3nt: TGCGCCAGCGGCCCTTGGACTTCCTTAACCAATGAGCAGTTCTTC
abundance: many; j_gene: TRBJ1-4; d_gene: TRBD1; v_gene: TRBV4-1; CDR3aa: CASSQEGGQGGEKLFF; CDR3nt: TGCGCCAGCAGCCAAGAAGGGGGACAGGGAGGAGAAAAACTGTTTTTT
abundance: -; j_gene: TRBJ1-6; d_gene: -; v_gene: TRBV11-2; CDR3aa: CASSLDPELNSPLHF; CDR3nt: TGTGCCAGCAGCTTAGATCCGGAGCTTAATTCACCCCTCCACTTT
abundance: -; j_gene: TRBJ1-1; d_gene: TRBD1; v_gene: TRBV18; CDR3aa: CASSPRQGPLNTEAFF; CDR3nt: TGTGCCAGCTCACCACGACAGGGGCCCCTGAACACTGAAGCTTTCTTT
abundance: -; j_gene: TRBJ2-1; d_gene: TRBD2; v_gene: TRBV11-2; CDR3aa: CASSLDPGLAFEQFF; CDR3nt: TGTGCCAGCAGCTTAGATCCCGGACTAGCCTTTGAGCAGTTCTTC
abundance: many; j_gene: TRBJ2-3; d_gene: -; v_gene: TRBV12-3/TRBV12-4; CDR3aa: CASTPGEAKQYF; CDR3nt: TGTGCCAGCACCCCAGGGGAGGCCAAGCAGTATTTT
abundance: many; j_gene: TRBJ1-4; d_gene: TRBD1; v_gene: TRBV29-1; CDR3aa: CSVAGTGESTNEKLFF; CDR3nt: TGCAGCGTAGCCGGGACAGGGGAGTCAACTAATGAAAAACTGTTTTTT
abundance: many; j_gene: TRBJ2-2; d_gene: -; v_gene: TRBV4-2; CDR3aa: CASSQEALNTGELFF; CDR3nt: TGTGCCAGCAGCCAAGAAGCACTAAACACCGGGGAGCTGTTTTTT
abundance: many; j_gene: TRBJ2-4; d_gene: -; v_gene: TRBV7-8; CDR3aa: CASSLAVAKNIQYF; CDR3nt: TGTGCCAGCAGCTTAGCGGTAGCCAAAAACATTCAGTACTTC
abundance: -; j_gene: TRBJ2-7; d_gene: TRBD1; v_gene: TRBV12-3/TRBV12-4; CDR3aa: CASRDRESGYEQYF; CDR3nt: TGTGCCAGCAGGGACAGGGAGTCGGGCTACGAGCAGTACTTC
abundance: many; j_gene: TRBJ1-5; d_gene: TRBD1; v_gene: TRBV7-2; CDR3aa: CASSLGTGYNQPQHF; CDR3nt: TGTGCCAGCAGTCTTGGGACAGGGTACAATCAGCCCCAGCATTTT
abundance: many; j_gene: TRBJ1-1; d_gene: TRBD1; v_gene: TRBV30; CDR3aa: CAWDYGDREVEAFF; CDR3nt: TGTGCCTGGGATTATGGGGACAGGGAAGTTGAAGCTTTCTTT
abundance: many; j_gene: TRBJ1-1; d_gene: -; v_gene: TRBV7-9; CDR3aa: CASSTGLDTEAFF; CDR3nt: TGTGCCAGCAGCACAGGGTTGGACACTGAAGCTTTCTTT
abundance: many; j_gene: TRBJ2-7; d_gene: -; v_gene: TRBV20-1; CDR3aa: CSAGGTKTHEQYF; CDR3nt: TGCAGTGCCGGCGGGACAAAAACCCACGAGCAGTACTTC
abundance: many; j_gene: TRBJ2-1; d_gene: -; v_gene: TRBV7-9; CDR3aa: CASSLMGDEQFF; CDR3nt: TGTGCCAGCAGCTTAATGGGCGATGAGCAGTTCTTC
abundance: many; j_gene: TRBJ2-5; d_gene: -; v_gene: TRBV12-3/TRBV12-4; CDR3aa: CASEDNAEETQYF; CDR3nt: TGTGCCAGCGAGGACAATGCCGAAGAGACCCAGTACTTC
abundance: many; j_gene: TRBJ1-1; d_gene: -; v_gene: TRBV6-5; CDR3aa: CASSYGSNTEAFF; CDR3nt: TGTGCCAGCAGTTACGGATCGAACACTGAAGCTTTCTTT
abundance: few; j_gene: TRBJ2-5; d_gene: TRBD1; v_gene: TRBV5-1; CDR3aa: CASSRQGAGETQYF; CDR3nt: TGCGCCAGCAGCCGTCAGGGGGCCGGGGAGACCCAGTACTTC
abundance: -; j_gene: TRBJ2-7; d_gene: -; v_gene: TRBV27; CDR3aa: CASRRGNFNEQYF; CDR3nt: TGTGCCAGCCGCCGGGGGAATTTTAACGAGCAGTACTTC
abundance: many; j_gene: TRBJ2-7; d_gene: -; v_gene: TRBV7-9; CDR3aa: CASSLRGFSSYEQYF; CDR3nt: TGTGCCAGCAGCTTAAGAGGGTTCAGCTCCTACGAGCAGTACTTC
abundance: many; j_gene: TRBJ2-5; d_gene: -; v_gene: TRBV29-1; CDR3aa: CSGGPPGETQYF; CDR3nt: TGCAGCGGTGGGCCCCCGGGAGAGACCCAGTACTTC
abundance: few; j_gene: TRBJ2-1; d_gene: TRBD1; v_gene: TRBV7-2; CDR3aa: CASSNIWGQGSYNEQFF; CDR3nt: TGTGCCAGCAGCAATATCTGGGGACAGGGCTCCTACAATGAGCAGTTCTTC
abundance: -; j_gene: TRBJ2-7; d_gene: -; v_gene: TRBV6-1; CDR3aa: CASSSGGNRGQYF; CDR3nt: TGTGCCAGCAGCTCCGGGGGAAACAGGGGACAGTACTTC
abundance: many; j_gene: TRBJ1-2; d_gene: TRBD1; v_gene: TRBV5-1; CDR3aa: CASSTTPGGWDYGYTF; CDR3nt: TGCGCCAGCAGCACAACTCCAGGGGGCTGGGACTATGGCTACACCTTC
abundance: -; j_gene: TRBJ2-1; d_gene: -; v_gene: TRBV20-1; CDR3aa: CSPGGGRGNNEQFF; CDR3nt: TGCAGTCCTGGAGGGGGCCGCGGGAACAATGAGCAGTTCTTC
abundance: many; j_gene: TRBJ2-1; d_gene: -; v_gene: TRBV7-9; CDR3aa: CASSDQGVDYNEQFF; CDR3nt: TGTGCCAGCAGCGATCAAGGGGTTGACTACAATGAGCAGTTCTTC
abundance: few; j_gene: TRBJ2-1; d_gene: TRBD2; v_gene: TRBV2; CDR3aa: CASRRTRGSQSSYNEQFF; CDR3nt: TGTGCCAGCAGGCGGACTAGGGGATCACAAAGCTCCTACAATGAGCAGTTCTTC
abundance: many; j_gene: TRBJ2-3; d_gene: -; v_gene: TRBV28; CDR3aa: CASSFYRSTDTQYF; CDR3nt: TGTGCCAGCAGTTTTTACCGGAGCACAGATACGCAGTATTTT
abundance: many; j_gene: TRBJ2-3; d_gene: -; v_gene: TRBV20-1; CDR3aa: CSARRPRPDTQYF; CDR3nt: TGCAGTGCTAGGAGGCCTAGACCTGATACGCAGTATTTT
abundance: many; j_gene: TRBJ2-1; d_gene: TRBD1; v_gene: TRBV29-1; CDR3aa: CSVVSGQAPGKQFF; CDR3nt: TGCAGCGTTGTCTCGGGACAGGCGCCGGGGAAGCAGTTCTTC
abundance: -; j_gene: TRBJ2-7; d_gene: -; v_gene: TRBV5-6; CDR3aa: CASSLTGVYEQYF; CDR3nt: TGTGCCAGCAGCTTGACGGGAGTCTACGAGCAGTACTTC
abundance: many; j_gene: TRBJ2-7; d_gene: -; v_gene: TRBV5-1; CDR3aa: CASSPRDHSYEQYF; CDR3nt: TGCGCCAGCAGCCCACGGGACCACTCCTACGAGCAGTACTTC
abundance: many; j_gene: TRBJ1-2; d_gene: -; v_gene: TRBV28; CDR3aa: CASSLAAGVPNYGYTF; CDR3nt: TGTGCCAGCAGTTTGGCCGCGGGGGTTCCCAACTATGGCTACACCTTC
abundance: many; j_gene: TRBJ2-5; d_gene: -; v_gene: TRBV16; CDR3aa: CASSQSIQETQYF; CDR3nt: TGTGCCAGCAGCCAATCAATCCAAGAGACCCAGTACTTC
abundance: many; j_gene: TRBJ2-7; d_gene: -; v_gene: TRBV27; CDR3aa: CASSLGWGVGEQGRHEQYF; CDR3nt: TGTGCCAGCAGTTTGGGATGGGGGGTCGGTGAGCAGGGTAGGCACGAGCAGTACTTC
abundance: many; j_gene: TRBJ2-7; d_gene: -; v_gene: TRBV9; CDR3aa: CASSVGGRGYEQYF; CDR3nt: TGTGCCAGCAGCGTAGGTGGCAGGGGCTACGAGCAGTACTTC
abundance: many; j_gene: TRBJ2-2; d_gene: -; v_gene: TRBV5-5; CDR3aa: CASSSFPGHYTGELFF; CDR3nt: TGTGCCAGCAGCTCGTTTCCGGGACACTACACCGGGGAGCTGTTTTTT
abundance: many; j_gene: TRBJ2-4; d_gene: -; v_gene: TRBV12-3/TRBV12-4; CDR3aa: CASRRTSDIQYF; CDR3nt: TGTGCCAGCAGGCGGACCTCCGACATTCAGTACTTC
abundance: many; j_gene: TRBJ2-3; d_gene: TRBD1; v_gene: TRBV15; CDR3aa: CATSSQPGGGWTDTQYF; CDR3nt: TGTGCCACCAGCAGCCAACCAGGGGGCGGCTGGACAGATACGCAGTATTTT
abundance: many; j_gene: TRBJ2-2; d_gene: -; v_gene: TRBV11-2; CDR3aa: CASSIPGELFF; CDR3nt: TGTGCCAGCTCGATCCCCGGGGAGCTGTTTTTT
abundance: many; j_gene: TRBJ2-2; d_gene: -; v_gene: TRBV4-3; CDR3aa: CASSQAERASLTGELFF; CDR3nt: TGCGCCAGCAGCCAAGCTGAAAGGGCTTCCTTAACCGGGGAGCTGTTTTTT
abundance: many; j_gene: TRBJ1-2; d_gene: -; v_gene: TRBV7-2; CDR3aa: CASSLTGRVWYGYTF; CDR3nt: TGTGCCAGCAGCTTGACTGGACGGGTGTGGTATGGCTACACCTTC
abundance: few; j_gene: TRBJ2-5; d_gene: -; v_gene: TRBV6-1; CDR3aa: CASSRYRTGHQETQYF; CDR3nt: TGTGCCAGCAGTCGCTACAGGACTGGCCACCAAGAGACCCAGTACTTC
abundance: many; j_gene: TRBJ1-5; d_gene: -; v_gene: TRBV10-2; CDR3aa: CASRALWTGNQPQHF; CDR3nt: TGCGCCAGCAGGGCTCTCTGGACCGGAAATCAGCCCCAGCATTTT
abundance: many; j_gene: TRBJ2-1; d_gene: TRBD2; v_gene: TRBV6-2/TRBV6-3; CDR3aa: CASSSLGLAGNPDEQFF; CDR3nt: TGTGCCAGCAGTTCGCTCGGACTAGCGGGGAACCCGGATGAGCAGTTCTTC
abundance: many; j_gene: TRBJ2-7; d_gene: -; v_gene: TRBV12-3/TRBV12-4; CDR3aa: CASSLKGWNHEQYF; CDR3nt: TGTGCCAGCAGTTTAAAGGGCTGGAACCACGAGCAGTACTTC
abundance: many; j_gene: TRBJ1-2; d_gene: -; v_gene: TRBV27; CDR3aa: CASSLFWGHYGYTF; CDR3nt: TGTGCCAGCAGTTTATTTTGGGGGCACTATGGCTACACCTTC
abundance: many; j_gene: TRBJ2-7; d_gene: -; v_gene: TRBV11-2; CDR3aa: CASSSSFDLPSYEQYF; CDR3nt: TGTGCCAGCAGCTCCTCTTTCGATCTGCCCTCCTACGAGCAGTACTTC
abundance: many; j_gene: TRBJ1-1; d_gene: -; v_gene: TRBV15; CDR3aa: CATSTWGNTEAFF; CDR3nt: TGTGCCACCAGCACCTGGGGGAACACTGAAGCTTTCTTT
abundance: many; j_gene: TRBJ2-7; d_gene: -; v_gene: TRBV6-5; CDR3aa: CASSYSRQAPYEQYF; CDR3nt: TGTGCCAGCAGTTACTCACGACAGGCCCCCTACGAGCAGTACTTC
abundance: many; j_gene: TRBJ1-2; d_gene: -; v_gene: TRBV7-2; CDR3aa: CASSPHLWEAYGYTF; CDR3nt: TGTGCCAGCAGCCCTCACCTCTGGGAAGCCTATGGCTACACCTTC
abundance: many; j_gene: TRBJ2-1; d_gene: TRBD1; v_gene: TRBV28; CDR3aa: CASSNRDSSYNEQFF; CDR3nt: TGTGCCAGCAGTAACCGGGACAGTTCCTACAATGAGCAGTTCTTC
abundance: -; j_gene: TRBJ2-7; d_gene: -; v_gene: TRBV28; CDR3aa: CASSLPRFTYEQYF; CDR3nt: TGTGCCAGCAGCCTTCCCCGGTTCACCTACGAGCAGTACTTC